The clone carrying this TCR beta chain was seen a handful of times. Its target is unknown. From the 5' RACE reads, TCRdb called clonotypes with MiXCR, one entry per CDR3 protein. The table lists some 730,000 distinct CDR3 sequences, 18% of them singletons. These data belong to a study of identical twins. Study-wide findings and caveats: Insertion counts were lower in abundant cord blood beta clonotypes, a trend that memory repertoires did not show.

The CDR3 sequence is 13 residues long. CDR1 and CDR2 (germline): SGHKS, YYEKEE (reference sequence). The V end lost 4 bases, the J end lost 15 bases, and 20 bases lay between the germline ends. The sample also formed part of further work on T cells expressing NK-cell markers.

Material: PBMCs. The clonotype was recovered from a woman in her late teens or twenties in good health. J is TRBJ2-1 and V is TRBV5-5; D unclear. The CDR3 bases are TGTGCCAGCAGCCCTACTACCCAGTTTGTCCTGTTCTTC. It codes for CASSPTTQFVLFF. The variable domain in full, completed from reference TRBV5-5 and TRBJ2-1, reads DAGVTQSPTHLIKTRGQQVTLRCSPISGHKSVSWYQQVLGQGPQFIFQYYEKEERGRGNFPDRFSARQFPNYSSELNVNALLLGDSALYLCASSPTTQFVLFFGPGTRLTVL.